This T cell receptor beta chain originates from a study of blood T cell repertoires in COVID-19. Germline V gene sequence: CDR1 SGHTA, CDR2 FQGTGA. V lost 5 bases and J lost 2, with 12 bases in between. This CDR3 has 14 amino acids. This table comes from immunoSEQ multiplex PCR, and its TCRdb copy is limited to in-frame clones, with some not included. The table includes 150,000 or so clones, more than 70% detected once. The sequence derives from a man aged 40-49 years who had recovered from COVID-19. V usage is TRBV7-3 and J usage is TRBJ1-1, with D unresolved. Sequenced material: PBMCs or T cells enriched from blood (not recorded which). This CDR3 reads CASSPGGSNTEAFF. The CDR3, as DNA: TGTGCCAGCAGCCCCGGAGGCAGCAACACTGAAGCTTTCTTT.